This TCR beta chain was documented in a study of OX40 agonist ivuxolimab in advanced cancers. V lost 6 bases, J lost 6 bases, and 10 bases stayed unmatched. The CDR3 totals 16 residues. Germline V gene data show CDR1 as MDHEN and CDR2 as SYDVKM. Data came from immunoSEQ multiplex PCR; TCRdb stores just in-frame clones and leaves some out. The data show about 83,000 clones, with 80% to 90% seen just once and about 1.7% held by the top ten. The clonotype originates from an adult with an advanced solid tumor such as melanoma, head and neck, liver or kidney cancer. The chain combines TRBV28 with TRBJ1-5, with 11 bases fitting TRBD1. The sample here was CD4+ or CD8+ T cells sorted from blood, taken in a trial of the OX40 agonist ivuxolimab. CDR3 nucleotide sequence: TGTGCCAGCAGCAGTCCCGGGACAGGGGGGGTTCAGCCCCAGCATTTT. Its protein product is CASSSPGTGGVQPQHF.